Each of the 14 T cell receptor beta chains below was sequenced from the same sample in a study of blood T cell repertoires in COVID-19. The data were produced by immunoSEQ multiplex PCR, yet TCRdb's version contains in-frame clones alone and is incomplete. This sample carries some 130,000 clones, around nine tenths of them seen once, and the ten largest clones take 11%. Sample: peripheral blood. The receptors shown here come from a woman in her 70s with COVID-19, enrolled during active disease.

This rearrangement joins TRBV6-1 to TRBJ2-1; 9 bases match TRBD2. This CDR3 is built from 18 residues. V lost 2 bases, J lost 7 bases, and 15 bases stayed unmatched. CDR1 is MNHNS and CDR2 is SASEGT in the germline V gene. CDR3 protein: CASSENPTAGGPRNEQFF. CDR3 DNA sequence: TGTGCCAGCAGTGAAAACCCCACCGCGGGGGGGCCAAGGAATGAGCAGTTCTTC.

This clone was found a few times. The rearrangement links TRBV28 to TRBJ2-1, with 11 bases identical to TRBD2. Germline CDR1 reads MDHEN; CDR2 reads SYDVKM. J lost 6 bases, V lost 5 bases, and 6 bases had no gene match. CDR3 length: 15 residues. The CDR3 loop is CASSGSGGAFNEQFF. For the CDR3, the DNA is TGTGCCAGCAGTGGTAGCGGGGGGGCCTTCAATGAGCAGTTCTTC.

This chain uses TRBV28 with TRBJ2-2; 7 positions match TRBD1. The CDR3 consists of 15 residues. J lost 6 bases, V lost 3 bases, and 7 bases had no gene match. Germline values: CDR1 MDHEN, CDR2 SYDVKM. The CDR3 protein is CASSFTGDRAGELFF. The CDR3 DNA reads as TGTGCCAGCAGTTTTACAGGGGATCGCGCCGGGGAGCTGTTTTTT.

The V and J genes are TRBV5-1 and TRBJ2-3, with 7 bases lining up with TRBD2. V lost 3 bases to trimming and J lost 2 bases; unmatched junction nucleotides: 3. The CDR3 runs 14 residues. Germline V gene lookup returns CDR1 SGHRS and CDR2 YFSETQ. In DNA, the CDR3 is TGCGCCAGCAGCTCTCGGGAGGACACAGATACGCAGTATTTT. It yields the protein CASSSREDTDTQYF. The variable domain in full, completed from reference TRBV5-1 and TRBJ2-3, reads KAGVTQTPRYLIKTRGQQVTLSCSPISGHRSVSWYQQTPGQGLQFLFEYFSETQRNKGNFPGRFSGRQFSNSRSEMNVSTLELGDSALYLCASSSREDTDTQYFGPGTRLTVL.

This chain links TRBV10-3 with TRBJ1-6; D gene uncertain. V lost 0 bases, J lost 9 bases, and 9 bases lay in between. Germline lookup yields CDR1 ENHRY and CDR2 SYGVKD. This CDR3 spans 14 amino acids. DNA for the CDR3: TGTGCCATCAGTGAGTCGGAGGGTCGTTCACCCCTCCACTTT. Translating it yields CAISESEGRSPLHF.

The DNA for the CDR3 is TGTGCCAGCAGTGGCGGAAAAACTGAAGCTTTCTTT. Protein sequence: CASSGGKTEAFF. This chain joins TRBV12-3 or TRBV12-4 and TRBJ1-1, with D unresolved. Trimming left V 5 bases short and J 5 bases short, with 9 bases between. This CDR3 has 12 amino acids.

V is TRBV5-1 and J is TRBJ2-5, with 9 bases that match TRBD2. Looked up from germline, CDR1 is SGHRS and CDR2 is YFSETQ. The CDR3 length is 14 residues. The ends lost 2 bases at V and 1 base at J; junction bases unmatched: 0. In nucleotides, the CDR3 is TGCGCCAGCAGCTTTAGCGGGGGCCAAGAGACCCAGTACTTC. The encoded protein is CASSFSGGQETQYF.

The sample holds many counts of this clone. The rearrangement links TRBV5-1 to TRBJ1-2; D is perhaps TRBD1 (6 bases). V was cut by 4 bases and J by 4 bases, with 17 bases left in between. Germline CDR1 SGHRS, CDR2 YFSETQ. The CDR3 runs to 15 residues. CDR3 amino acids: CASSATGLLVYGYTF. The CDR3 DNA reads as TGCGCCAGCAGCGCTACAGGGCTGCTTGTCTATGGCTACACCTTC. The variable domain in full, completed from reference TRBV5-1 and TRBJ1-2, reads KAGVTQTPRYLIKTRGQQVTLSCSPISGHRSVSWYQQTPGQGLQFLFEYFSETQRNKGNFPGRFSGRQFSNSRSEMNVSTLELGDSALYLCASSATGLLVYGYTFGSGTRLTVV.

J is TRBJ2-7 and V is TRBV6-5, with D maybe TRBD1 (5 bases). The germline V and J ends were trimmed by 0 bases and 2 bases, with 11 bases remaining between them. The CDR3 runs to 15 residues. Per germline, CDR1 MNHEY and CDR2 SVGAGI. The CDR3 DNA is TGTGCCAGCAGTTACTCCGGACAAGGAACCTACGAGCAGTACTTC. Translating gives CASSYSGQGTYEQYF.

The rearrangement links TRBV5-1 to TRBJ2-4; 7 bases match TRBD1. V shed 4 bases, J shed 0 bases, and the junction held 7 bases outside the gene matches. The CDR3 has 16 amino acids. CDR1 SGHRS and CDR2 YFSETQ come from the germline V gene. CDR3 DNA sequence: TGCGCCAGCAGCCAGGGACAGCCCCTAGCCAAAAACATTCAGTACTTC. Amino acid sequence: CASSQGQPLAKNIQYF.

Ten or more counts support this clone. The DNA for the CDR3 is TGTGCCAGCAGGGACAGCTCCTACAATGAGCAGTTCTTC. Its protein product is CASRDSSYNEQFF. The J gene is TRBJ2-1, the V gene TRBV12-3 or TRBV12-4, with a possible D match to TRBD1 (6 bases). CDR3 length equals 13 residues. V was clipped by 6 bases and J by 0 bases, with 6 bases between them.

The rearrangement uses TRBV28 and TRBJ1-1; 7 bases align to TRBD1. Germline-derived CDR1 and CDR2 are MDHEN and SYDVKM. V lost 5 bases, J lost 5 bases, and 8 bases stayed unmatched. The length of the CDR3 is 14 residues. CDR3 region: CASSDPGQRTEAFF. DNA of the CDR3: TGTGCCAGCAGTGACCCGGGACAGCGGACTGAAGCTTTCTTT. Using reference TRBV28 and TRBJ1-1 for the parts outside the CDR3, the full variable domain is DVKVTQSSRYLVKRTGEKVFLECVQDMDHENMFWYRQDPGLGLRLIYFSYDVKMKEKGDIPEGYSVSREKKERFSLILESASTNQTSMYLCASSDPGQRTEAFFGQGTRLTVV.

The V gene is TRBV2, the J gene TRBJ1-5; 8 bases match TRBD1. The CDR3 contains 14 residues. Germline CDR1 SNHLY, CDR2 FYNNEI. V lost 6 bases to trimming and J lost 7 bases; unmatched junction nucleotides: 8. The chain's CDR3 is CASSLGQGGQPQHF. The CDR3 DNA is TGTGCCAGCAGCCTCGGACAGGGAGGGCAGCCCCAGCATTTT.

V is TRBV5-5 and J is TRBJ1-4; D remains unclear. The CDR3 is 13 residues long. CDR1 and CDR2 (germline): SGHKS, YYEKEE (reference sequence). Trimming removed 0 bases from V and 6 bases from J, with 6 bases in between. The CDR3 DNA sequence: TGTGCCAGCAGCTTGGTAGTGTATGAAAAACTGTTTTTT. This gives the protein CASSLVVYEKLFF.